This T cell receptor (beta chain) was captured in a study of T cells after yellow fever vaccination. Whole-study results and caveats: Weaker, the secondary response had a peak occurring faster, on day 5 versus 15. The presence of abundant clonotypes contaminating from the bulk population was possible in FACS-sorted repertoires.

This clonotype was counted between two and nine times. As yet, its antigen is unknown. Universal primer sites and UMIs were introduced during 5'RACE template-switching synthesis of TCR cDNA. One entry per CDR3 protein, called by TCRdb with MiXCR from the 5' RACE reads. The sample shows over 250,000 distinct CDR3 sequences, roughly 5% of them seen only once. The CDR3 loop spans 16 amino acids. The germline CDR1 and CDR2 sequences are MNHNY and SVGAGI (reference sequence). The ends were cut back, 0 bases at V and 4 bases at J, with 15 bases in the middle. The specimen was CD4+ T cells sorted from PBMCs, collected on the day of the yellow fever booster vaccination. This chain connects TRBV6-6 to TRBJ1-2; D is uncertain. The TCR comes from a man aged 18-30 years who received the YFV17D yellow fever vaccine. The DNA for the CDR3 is TGTGCCAGCAGTTACTCAACGACAAGGACTAGCTATGGCTACACCTTC. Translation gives CASSYSTTRTSYGYTF.